A selection of T cell receptor beta chains follows, all from one sample in a study of T cell repertoires in cytomegalovirus infection. Each CDR3 protein is one row after TCRdb ran MiXCR on the reads. The sample includes 200,000 to 300,000 distinct CDR3 sequences, approximately 14% seen only once; the top ten take 8.8%. The sample taken for sequencing was PBMCs. The origin of the receptors is a human donor in good health (CMV status not recorded). Some clones in this sample may be carry-over from other donors' samples. Both conserved end residues are part of each CDR3. D genes are given only for firm matches. Clone size is given for some rows only: seen once, a few or many times, or a class if the clone is expanded.

clone_size,d_call,j_call,v_call,cdr3_aa,cdr3_nt
few,.,TRBJ2-5,TRBV28,CASRTDRETQYF,TGTGCCAGCAGAACCGACAGGGAGACCCAGTACTTC
many,.,TRBJ2-1,TRBV11-2,CASSSGGYLVEQFF,TGTGCCAGCAGCTCGGGCGGCTATCTGGTTGAGCAGTTCTTC
many,.,TRBJ1-4,TRBV7-9,CASSLTRDYVEKLFF,TGTGCCAGCAGCCTAACCCGGGACTATGTTGAAAAACTGTTTTTT
.,TRBD1,TRBJ1-5,TRBV20-1,CSAQQGLSQPQHF,TGCAGTGCCCAACAGGGGTTAAGTCAGCCCCAGCATTTT
few,.,TRBJ1-3,TRBV4-1,CASNNPGTRGTIYF,TGCGCCAGCAACAACCCAGGGACCCGGGGCACCATATATTTT
many,.,TRBJ2-7,TRBV11-2,CASSLFGTGYEQYF,TGTGCCAGCAGCTTATTTGGGACGGGCTACGAGCAGTACTTC
few,TRBD1,TRBJ1-1,TRBV7-3,CASKKQGTNTEAFF,TGTGCCAGCAAGAAACAGGGGACAAACACTGAAGCTTTCTTT
.,TRBD1,TRBJ1-5,TRBV7-8,CASSLVDRANQPQHF,TGTGCCAGCAGCTTAGTGGACAGGGCAAATCAGCCCCAGCATTTT
many,TRBD2,TRBJ2-7,TRBV28,CASSMETSVNEQYF,TGTGCCAGCAGTATGGAGACTAGCGTCAACGAGCAGTACTTC
many,.,TRBJ1-5,TRBV7-2,CASSLERDHNQPQHF,TGTGCCAGCAGCTTAGAACGGGACCATAATCAGCCCCAGCATTTT
few,TRBD1,TRBJ1-6,TRBV28,CASSLGQGASPLHF,TGTGCCAGCAGTTTAGGGCAGGGGGCTTCACCCCTCCACTTT
.,.,TRBJ2-1,TRBV7-9,CASSLVLDSNEQFF,TGTGCCAGCAGCTTAGTGCTAGACTCCAATGAGCAGTTCTTC